Shown below are 11 T cell receptor beta chains from a single sample sequenced in a study of T cell responses to AZD1222 COVID-19 vaccine (dated by TCRdb to about 2021). Read against the paper, the sample's time point label means: about 28 days (+/-7) after the second vaccine dose. This sample's treatment or condition label indicates: meningococcal conjugate vaccine given as trial control. Library creation used the immunoSEQ multiplex PCR assay. The immuneACCESS repertoire file appears here via TCRdb, limited to in-frame rearrangements. These files lack a portion of the clones; in checked studies, under half of the deficit traces to unresolved V genes, and the cause of the others is not known. The sample contains fewer than 200,000 clones, 85% to 90% of them found a single time. The ten largest make up roughly 4% of the sample. Sequenced here: peripheral blood, sampled 28 days after the second dose of the MenACWY control vaccine. These receptors all come from an adult who received the MenACWY meningococcal vaccine as a control.

The J gene is TRBJ2-5, the V gene TRBV7-2, with TRBD1 as a possible D gene (6 bases). V dropped 2 bases and J dropped 5 bases, with 12 bases sitting between them. Germline V gene sequence: CDR1 SGHTA, CDR2 FQGNSA. The CDR3 spans 14 residues. The CDR3 DNA reads as TGTGCCAGCAGCTTAAGGGGGAGCGCGGAGACCCAGTACTTC. Translated, it gives CASSLRGSAETQYF.

This sequence joins TRBV29-1 and TRBJ1-1, with 9 bases aligning to TRBD1. CDR3 length: 14 amino acids. The V gene end was trimmed by 4 bases and the J gene end by 5 bases; junction bases not matched to a gene: 8. The germline gives CDR1 SQVTM, CDR2 ANQGSEA. CDR3 sequence reads: CSVVGIQGATEAFF. The CDR3 nucleotides are TGCAGCGTTGTTGGGATACAGGGGGCTACTGAAGCTTTCTTT.

V is TRBV7-2 and J is TRBJ1-1; D unclear. Germline-derived CDR1 and CDR2 are SGHTA and FQGNSA. This CDR3 comprises 15 residues. V was clipped by 3 bases and J by 0 bases, with 11 bases between them. The CDR3 spells CASSLVAVMNTEAFF. For the CDR3, the DNA is TGTGCCAGCAGCTTGGTTGCAGTGATGAACACTGAAGCTTTCTTT.

The chain links TRBV7-8 to TRBJ1-1; D is undetermined. Germline assignment: CDR1 SGHVS and CDR2 FQNEAQ. The CDR3 is 14 amino acids. V lost 5 bases to trimming and J lost 1 base, with 11 bases between them. In nucleotides, the CDR3 is TGTGCCAGCAGCATCGGGGAGGGGAACACTGAAGCTTTCTTT. This codes for CASSIGEGNTEAFF.

This chain joins TRBV28 and TRBJ2-7; the D gene is possibly TRBD2 (6 bases). With 7 bases removed from V and 2 bases from J, the gap between germline ends came to 15 bases. Per germline, CDR1 MDHEN and CDR2 SYDVKM. The CDR3 length is 14 residues. The CDR3 here is CASTRQRLAYEQYF. The CDR3 coding sequence is TGTGCCAGCACCAGACAGCGACTAGCCTACGAGCAGTACTTC.

The count of this clone is one. The V and J genes are TRBV27 and TRBJ1-2, with D possibly being TRBD1 (6 bases). The germline CDR1 and CDR2 sequences are MNHEY and SMNVEV (reference sequence). The CDR3 contains 12 residues. Trimming removed 5 bases from V and 8 bases from J, with 12 bases in between. CDR3 residues: CASSTGAKGYTF. DNA for the CDR3: TGTGCCAGCAGTACGGGGGCGAAGGGCTACACCTTC.

The chain links TRBV19 to TRBJ2-7; a possible D gene is TRBD2 (6 bases). Trimming took off 6 bases at V and 2 bases at J, with 17 bases between the two ends. CDR1 is LNHDA and CDR2 is SQIVND in the germline V gene (reference sequence). The CDR3 is made up of 15 amino acids. CDR3 residues: CASRNMEGPTYEQYF. In DNA, the CDR3 is TGTGCCAGTAGAAATATGGAGGGACCGACCTACGAGCAGTACTTC.

V and J are TRBV2 and TRBJ2-1, with 12 nucleotides matching TRBD2. The CDR3 sequence is 14 residues long. V lost 8 bases to trimming and J lost 7 bases; unmatched junction nucleotides: 6. Germline V lookup: CDR1 SNHLY, CDR2 FYNNEI. The CDR3 reads CASDRTSGKNEQFF. CDR3 DNA: TGTGCCAGCGACCGGACTAGCGGGAAGAATGAGCAGTTCTTC.

This chain connects TRBV27 to TRBJ1-2; unclear D gene. The CDR3 consists of 13 residues. V was shortened by 6 bases and J by 3 bases, with 11 bases between the two germline ends. CDR1 is MNHEY and CDR2 is SMNVEV in the germline V gene (reference sequence). The CDR3 here is CASSPTEYYGYTF. The CDR3, as DNA: TGTGCCAGCAGCCCTACAGAATACTATGGCTACACCTTC.

This clone has only a few counts. The chain employs TRBV5-6 and TRBJ1-3; no reliable D call. Germline V CDR1 and CDR2: SGHDT, YYEEEE. This CDR3 is 16 amino acids long. Deletions cut 1 base from V and 0 bases from J, with 11 bases between. The DNA for the CDR3 is TGTGCCAGCAGCTTGTTAAGTGGGCACTCTGGAAACACCATATATTTT. The encoded protein is CASSLLSGHSGNTIYF.

The V call is TRBV10-3, the J call TRBJ1-5; maybe TRBD1 (6 bases). CDR3 size: 14 residues. Per germline, CDR1 ENHRY and CDR2 SYGVKD. Trimming removed 2 bases from V and 2 bases from J, with 7 bases in between. The CDR3 reads CAISERQGNQPQHF. CDR3 in DNA: TGTGCCATCAGTGAGAGACAGGGCAATCAGCCCCAGCATTTT.